The 12 T cell receptor beta chains below come from one sample, sequenced in a study of T-cell memory formation after mild COVID-19. TCRdb processed the 5' RACE reads anew with MiXCR; each CDR3 protein has one entry. The profile shows fewer than 600,000 distinct CDR3 sequences, about 22% of them singletons. The source material was PBMCs or a T cell subset sorted from them (not recorded which). These receptors came from an adult woman who had mild COVID-19 (a few samples of this study predate the infection). Cell type and time point are not known.

The sample holds a few counts of this clonotype. The rearrangement links TRBV5-5 to TRBJ1-5, with unresolved D. V shed 0 bases and J shed 0 bases, with 7 bases lying between them. Germline assignment: CDR1 SGHKS and CDR2 YYEKEE (reference sequence). The CDR3 has 15 residues. Here the CDR3 reads CASSLERFSNQPQHF. As DNA, the CDR3 is TGTGCCAGCAGCTTGGAGAGATTTAGCAATCAGCCCCAGCATTTT. The entire variable domain, with the rest obtained from reference TRBV5-5 and TRBJ1-5, is as follows: DAGVTQSPTHLIKTRGQQVTLRCSPISGHKSVSWYQQVLGQGPQFIFQYYEKEERGRGNFPDRFSARQFPNYSSELNVNALLLGDSALYLCASSLERFSNQPQHFGDGTRLSIL.

The table lists this clonotype with a few counts. The rearrangement joins TRBV5-1 to TRBJ2-1; no firm D call. The V gene lost 0 bases and the J gene lost 6 bases, with 10 bases spanning the gap. Germline V lookup: CDR1 SGHRS, CDR2 YFSETQ. The CDR3 is 14 amino acids. DNA for the CDR3: TGCGCCAGCAGCTTGGGTCCGACGGCCAATGAGCAGTTCTTC. It is translated as CASSLGPTANEQFF.

This clonotype was observed a few times. The chain carries TRBV18 and TRBJ2-4; possibly TRBD2 for D (6 bases). Trimming pared 3 bases from V and 1 base from J, leaving 7 bases between. CDR3 length: 14 residues. CDR1 KGHSH and CDR2 LQKENI come from the germline V gene. In nucleotides, the CDR3 is TGTGCCAGCTCACCCGGAGGGGCCAAAAACATTCAGTACTTC. Amino acid sequence: CASSPGGAKNIQYF.

A single count supports this clonotype. The chain links TRBV24-1 to TRBJ1-1; no clear D gene. Looked up from germline, CDR1 is KGHDR and CDR2 is SFDVKD. There are 11 residues in the CDR3. Deletions cut 8 bases from V and 7 bases from J, with 10 bases between. The CDR3 DNA sequence: TGTGCCACCAAGTCCTCGGATGAAGCTTTCTTT. This translates into CATKSSDEAFF.

The chain combines TRBV4-3 with TRBJ2-1; the match to TRBD2 covers 9 bases. After removal of 4 bases from V and 7 bases from J, the junction contained 11 bases not matched to a gene. CDR1 and CDR2 (germline): LGHNA, YSLEER. CDR3 length equals 16 residues. CDR3 protein: CASSPGGSGSQNEQFF. The CDR3 nucleotides are TGCGCCAGCAGCCCGGGGGGTAGCGGGAGTCAAAATGAGCAGTTCTTC.

This clonotype was seen a handful of times. The CDR3 here is CAWSGTVPDTQYF. CDR3 in DNA: TGTGCCTGGAGTGGGACAGTCCCAGATACGCAGTATTTT. The V gene is TRBV30, the J gene TRBJ2-3, with D possibly TRBD1 on 6 matching bases. The CDR3 runs to 13 residues. Per germline, CDR1 GTSNPN and CDR2 SVGIG (reference sequence). V was clipped by 1 base and J by 4 bases, with 9 bases between them.

The chain carries TRBV4-2 and TRBJ1-1; TRBD1 is a possible D gene (5 bases). Trimming cost V 0 bases and J 0 bases, with 14 bases left between them. The CDR3 consists of 17 residues. Per germline, CDR1 LGHNA and CDR2 YNFKEQ. The CDR3 is CASSQDVAGIMNTEAFF. The CDR3 region has the DNA TGTGCCAGCAGCCAAGATGTGGCAGGGATTATGAACACTGAAGCTTTCTTT.

The chain joins TRBV7-9 to TRBJ2-6, with D possibly being TRBD1 (5 bases). Germline V gives CDR1 SEHNR, CDR2 FQNEAQ (reference sequence). CDR3 size: 18 residues. V shed 2 bases and J shed 0 bases, with 14 bases lying between them. The DNA of the CDR3 is TGTGCCAGCAGCTTACCGGACCCCGACAGCTCTGGGGCCAACGTCCTGACTTTC. Translation gives CASSLPDPDSSGANVLTF.

The rearrangement joins TRBV14 to TRBJ1-2, with D possibly being TRBD1 (5 bases). CDR3 length: 14 residues. Germline CDR1 is SGHDN and CDR2 is FVKESK. The V and J ends lost 1 base and 3 bases respectively, with 9 bases between them. The DNA of the CDR3 is TGTGCCAGCAGCCAAGGGGACCAGCACTATGGCTACACCTTC. As protein: CASSQGDQHYGYTF.

The rearrangement joins TRBV2 to TRBJ2-7; no definite D call. There are 15 residues in the CDR3. Germline lookup yields CDR1 SNHLY and CDR2 FYNNEI. Trimming pared 6 bases from V and 1 base from J, leaving 16 bases between. The CDR3 protein is CASRKIGPFSYEQYF. For the CDR3, the DNA is TGTGCCAGCAGGAAAATAGGCCCGTTTTCCTACGAGCAGTACTTC.

The V gene is TRBV5-6, the J gene TRBJ1-1; a weak D match, TRBD1 (5 bases). Germline loops: CDR1 SGHDT, CDR2 YYEEEE. The CDR3 consists of 11 residues. Deletions cut 3 bases from V and 9 bases from J, with 9 bases between. The CDR3 spells CASSSGVQAFF. DNA of the CDR3: TGTGCCAGCAGCTCGGGGGTCCAAGCTTTCTTT.

This clonotype came up a few times. This chain joins TRBV7-2 and TRBJ2-1, with D possibly TRBD2 on 5 matching bases. Germline V gene data show CDR1 as SGHTA and CDR2 as FQGNSA. This CDR3 has 15 amino acids. Trimming took 2 bases from V and 8 from J, leaving 16 bases between them. Written as DNA, the CDR3 is TGTGCCAGCAGCTTAACGAACGGGATTTACGATGAGCAGTTCTTC. Translation: CASSLTNGIYDEQFF.